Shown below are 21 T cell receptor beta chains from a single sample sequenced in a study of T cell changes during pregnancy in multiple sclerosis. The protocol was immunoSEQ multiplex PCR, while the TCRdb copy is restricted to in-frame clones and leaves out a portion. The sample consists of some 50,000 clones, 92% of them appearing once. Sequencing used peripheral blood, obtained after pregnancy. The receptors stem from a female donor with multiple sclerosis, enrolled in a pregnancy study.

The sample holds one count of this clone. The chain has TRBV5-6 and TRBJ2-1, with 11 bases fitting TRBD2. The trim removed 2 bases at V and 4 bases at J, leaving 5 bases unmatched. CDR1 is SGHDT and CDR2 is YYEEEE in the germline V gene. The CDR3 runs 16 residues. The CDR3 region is CASSFGLAGGYNEQFF. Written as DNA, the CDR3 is TGTGCCAGCAGCTTTGGTCTAGCGGGGGGTTACAATGAGCAGTTCTTC. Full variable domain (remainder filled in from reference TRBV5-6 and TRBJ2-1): DAGVTQSPTHLIKTRGQQVTLRCSPKSGHDTVSWYQQALGQGPQFIFQYYEEEERQRGNFPDRFSGHQFPNYSSELNVNALLLGDSALYLCASSFGLAGGYNEQFFGPGTRLTVL.

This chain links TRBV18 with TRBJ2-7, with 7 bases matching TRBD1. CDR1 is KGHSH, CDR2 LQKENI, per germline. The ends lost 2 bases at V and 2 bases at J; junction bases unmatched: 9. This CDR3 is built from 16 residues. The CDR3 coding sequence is TGTGCCAGCTCACCATCTCCGGGACAGTTCACCTACGAGCAGTACTTC. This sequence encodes CASSPSPGQFTYEQYF. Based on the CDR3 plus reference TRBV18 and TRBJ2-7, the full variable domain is NAGVMQNPRHLVRRRGQEARLRCSPMKGHSHVYWYRQLPEEGLKFMVYLQKENIIDESGMPKERFSAEFPKEGPSILRIQQVVRGDSAAYFCASSPSPGQFTYEQYFGPGTRLTVT.

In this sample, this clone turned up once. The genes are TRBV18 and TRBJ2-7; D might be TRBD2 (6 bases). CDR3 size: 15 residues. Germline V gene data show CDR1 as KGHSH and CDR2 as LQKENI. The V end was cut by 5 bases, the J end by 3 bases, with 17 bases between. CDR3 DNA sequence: TGTGCCAGCTCATCAGAAAGTGGGGGGTTCTACGAGCAGTACTTC. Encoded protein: CASSSESGGFYEQYF.

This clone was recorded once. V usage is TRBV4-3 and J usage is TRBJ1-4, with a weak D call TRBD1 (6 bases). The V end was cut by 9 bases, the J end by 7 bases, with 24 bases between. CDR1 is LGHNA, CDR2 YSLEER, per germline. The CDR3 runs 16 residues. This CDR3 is CASLDWWGTLGEKLFF. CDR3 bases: TGCGCCAGTTTGGATTGGTGGGGGACACTTGGTGAAAAACTGTTTTTT.

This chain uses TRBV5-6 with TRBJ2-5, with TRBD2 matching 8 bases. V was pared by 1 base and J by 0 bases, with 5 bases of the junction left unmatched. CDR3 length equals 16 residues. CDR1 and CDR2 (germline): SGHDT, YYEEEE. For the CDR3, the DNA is TGTGCCAGCAGCTTGTGGGGCGGGGGGCACCAAGAGACCCAGTACTTC. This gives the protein CASSLWGGGHQETQYF.

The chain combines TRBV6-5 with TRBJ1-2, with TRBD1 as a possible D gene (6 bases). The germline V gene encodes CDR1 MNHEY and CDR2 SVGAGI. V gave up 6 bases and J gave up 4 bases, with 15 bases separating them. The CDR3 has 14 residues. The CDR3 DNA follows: TGTGCCAGCAGCCTCAGGGGCATGGCCTATGGCTACACCTTC. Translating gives CASSLRGMAYGYTF.

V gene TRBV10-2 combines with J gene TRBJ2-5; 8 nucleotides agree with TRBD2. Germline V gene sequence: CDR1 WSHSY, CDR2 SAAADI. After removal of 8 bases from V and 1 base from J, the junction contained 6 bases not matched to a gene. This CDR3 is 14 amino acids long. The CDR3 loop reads CASGFSGAQETQYF. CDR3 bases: TGCGCCAGCGGGTTTAGCGGGGCCCAAGAGACCCAGTACTTC.

The CDR3 sequence: CASSVGDRASYEQYF. The DNA for the CDR3 is TGTGCCAGCAGCGTAGGGGACAGGGCTTCGTACGAGCAGTACTTC. V usage is TRBV9 and J usage is TRBJ2-7; the match to TRBD1 covers 9 bases. V trimming: 0 bases; J trimming: 4 bases; junction bases outside the gene matches: 5. The CDR3 runs 15 residues. Germline CDR1 reads SGDLS; CDR2 reads YYNGEE.

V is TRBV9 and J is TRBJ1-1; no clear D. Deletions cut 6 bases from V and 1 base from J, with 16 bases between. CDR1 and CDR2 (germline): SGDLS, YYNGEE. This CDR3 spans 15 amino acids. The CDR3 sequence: CASKKSFSGNTEAFF. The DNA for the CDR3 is TGTGCCAGCAAAAAGAGTTTCTCTGGGAACACTGAAGCTTTCTTT.

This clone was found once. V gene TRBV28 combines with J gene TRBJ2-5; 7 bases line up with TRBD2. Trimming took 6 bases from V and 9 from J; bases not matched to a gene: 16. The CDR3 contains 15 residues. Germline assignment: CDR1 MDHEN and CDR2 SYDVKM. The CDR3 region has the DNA TGTGCCAGCAGCCTCAGCGGGGCCCGTTCCGGGGCCCAGTACTTC. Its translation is CASSLSGARSGAQYF.

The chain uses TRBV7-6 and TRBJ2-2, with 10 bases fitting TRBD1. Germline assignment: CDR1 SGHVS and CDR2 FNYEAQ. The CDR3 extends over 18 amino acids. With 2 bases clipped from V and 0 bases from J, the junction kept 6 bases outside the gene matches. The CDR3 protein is CASSLTTGGTSNTGELFF. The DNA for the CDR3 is TGTGCCAGCAGCTTAACGACAGGGGGCACCTCGAACACCGGGGAGCTGTTTTTT.

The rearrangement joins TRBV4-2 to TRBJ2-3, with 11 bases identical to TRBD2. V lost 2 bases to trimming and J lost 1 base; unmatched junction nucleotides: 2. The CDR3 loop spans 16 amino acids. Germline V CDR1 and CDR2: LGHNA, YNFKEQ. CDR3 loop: CASSQQTSGGTDTQYF. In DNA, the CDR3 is TGTGCCAGCAGCCAACAGACTAGCGGGGGCACAGATACGCAGTATTTT.

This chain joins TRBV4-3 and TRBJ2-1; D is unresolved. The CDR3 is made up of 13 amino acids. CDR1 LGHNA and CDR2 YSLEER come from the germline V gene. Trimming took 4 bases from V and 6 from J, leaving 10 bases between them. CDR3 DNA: TGCGCCAGCAGCCCTCCCGGCGGCAATGAGCAGTTCTTC. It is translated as CASSPPGGNEQFF.

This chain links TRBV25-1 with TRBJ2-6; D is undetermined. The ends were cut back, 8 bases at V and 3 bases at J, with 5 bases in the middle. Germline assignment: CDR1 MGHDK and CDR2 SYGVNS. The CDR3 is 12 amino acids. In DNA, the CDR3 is TGTGCCAGCGTCGGTGGGGCCAACGTCCTGACTTTC. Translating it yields CASVGGANVLTF.

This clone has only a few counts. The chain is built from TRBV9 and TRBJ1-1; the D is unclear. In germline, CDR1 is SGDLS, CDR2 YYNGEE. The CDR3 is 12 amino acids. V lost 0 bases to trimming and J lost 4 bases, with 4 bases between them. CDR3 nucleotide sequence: TGTGCCAGCAGCGTAGGAGGCACTGAAGCTTTCTTT. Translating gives CASSVGGTEAFF.

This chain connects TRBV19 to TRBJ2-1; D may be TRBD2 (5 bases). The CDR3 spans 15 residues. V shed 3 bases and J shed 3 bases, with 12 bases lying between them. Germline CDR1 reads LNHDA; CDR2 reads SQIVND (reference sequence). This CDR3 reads CASSIPPGDYNEQFF. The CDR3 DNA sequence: TGTGCCAGTAGTATTCCACCCGGGGACTACAATGAGCAGTTCTTC.

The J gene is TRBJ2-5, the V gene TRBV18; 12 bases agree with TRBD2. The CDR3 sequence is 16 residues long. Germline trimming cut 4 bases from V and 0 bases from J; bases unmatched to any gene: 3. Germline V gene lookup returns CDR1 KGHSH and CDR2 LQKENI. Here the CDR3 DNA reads TGTGCCAGCTCACAAACTAGCGGGGGGAACCAAGAGACCCAGTACTTC. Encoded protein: CASSQTSGGNQETQYF.

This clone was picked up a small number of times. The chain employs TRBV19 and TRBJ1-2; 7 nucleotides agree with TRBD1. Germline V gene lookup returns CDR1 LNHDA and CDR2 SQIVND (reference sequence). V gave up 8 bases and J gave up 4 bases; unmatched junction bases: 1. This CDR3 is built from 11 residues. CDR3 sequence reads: CASWDSYGYTF. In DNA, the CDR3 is TGTGCCAGTTGGGACAGCTATGGCTACACCTTC.

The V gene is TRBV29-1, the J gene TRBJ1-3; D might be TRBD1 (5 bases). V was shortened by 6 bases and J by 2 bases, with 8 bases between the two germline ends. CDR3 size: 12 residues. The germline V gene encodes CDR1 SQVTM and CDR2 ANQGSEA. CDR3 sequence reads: CSVQGAGNTIYF. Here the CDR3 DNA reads TGCAGCGTGCAGGGTGCTGGAAACACCATATATTTT.

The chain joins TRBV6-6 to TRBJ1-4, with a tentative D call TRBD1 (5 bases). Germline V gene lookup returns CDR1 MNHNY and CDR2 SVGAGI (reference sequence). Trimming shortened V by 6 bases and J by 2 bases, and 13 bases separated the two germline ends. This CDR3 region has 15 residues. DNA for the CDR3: TGTGCCAGCAGCCTAGGGGCTCTGACTAATGAAAAACTGTTTTTT. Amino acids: CASSLGALTNEKLFF.

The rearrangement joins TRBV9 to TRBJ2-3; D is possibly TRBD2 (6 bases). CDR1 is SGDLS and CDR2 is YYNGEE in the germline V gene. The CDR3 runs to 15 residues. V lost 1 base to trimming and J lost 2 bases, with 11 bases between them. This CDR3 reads CASSVLGGPTDTQYF. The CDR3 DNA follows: TGTGCCAGCAGCGTACTCGGGGGTCCCACAGATACGCAGTATTTT.